One and the same sample provided the 28 T cell receptor beta chains below, sequenced in a study of blood T cell repertoires in COVID-19. Some clones are missing from TCRdb's copy, which holds only in-frame ones; the method was immunoSEQ multiplex PCR. The repertoire holds about 200,000 clones, with less than 85% as singletons. The sample comprised peripheral blood. Every receptor here comes from a woman in her 70s with acute or convalescent COVID-19.

The chain couples TRBV30 to TRBJ2-3; tentatively, D is TRBD2 (6 bases). This CDR3 is 14 amino acids long. Trimming removed 0 bases at V and 6 bases at J, with 13 bases between. In germline, CDR1 is GTSNPN, CDR2 SVGIG (reference sequence). The CDR3 nucleotides read TGTGCCTGGAGTGTCGGTGGGGGGTTGGATACGCAGTATTTT. Its translation: CAWSVGGGLDTQYF.

The chain combines TRBV9 with TRBJ1-2; weak D call: TRBD1 (5 bases). CDR3 length: 15 amino acids. The germline V gene encodes CDR1 SGDLS and CDR2 YYNGEE. Trimming removed 1 base at V and 4 bases at J, with 14 bases between. The CDR3 is CASSVMWQGGYGYTF. The CDR3 DNA reads as TGTGCCAGCAGCGTAATGTGGCAGGGCGGCTATGGCTACACCTTC.

V gene TRBV30 combines with J gene TRBJ1-1; D may be TRBD1 (6 bases). The V gene's germline CDR1 is GTSNPN and CDR2 SVGIG (reference sequence). The CDR3 is 12 amino acids. V was clipped by 7 bases and J by 1 base, with 10 bases between them. This CDR3 is CASDSQNTEAFF. As DNA, the CDR3 is TGTGCCTCGGACAGTCAGAACACTGAAGCTTTCTTT.

This clone was counted a few times. The chain couples TRBV6-5 to TRBJ1-3; D uncertain. The V and J ends lost 8 bases and 8 bases respectively, with 7 bases between them. CDR1 and CDR2 (germline): MNHEY, SVGAGI. The CDR3 loop spans 10 amino acids. In nucleotides, the CDR3 is TGTGCCAGCGGGAGGGACACCATATATTTT. This gives the protein CASGRDTIYF.

The chain recombines TRBV18 with TRBJ2-6; TRBD1 matches at 7 bases. The CDR3 sequence is 18 residues long. The V gene's germline CDR1 is KGHSH and CDR2 LQKENI. The V and J ends lost 6 bases and 0 bases, in that order; junction bases with no gene match: 11. The CDR3, as DNA: TGTGCCAGCTCTGCCTTGGACAGGATCAGCTCTGGGGCCAACGTCCTGACTTTC. Translated, it gives CASSALDRISSGANVLTF.

This clone occurred once. The V and J genes are TRBV11-2 and TRBJ2-7, with TRBD1 identical over 8 bases. There are 15 residues in the CDR3. Germline CDR1 and CDR2: SGHAT and FQNNGV. Trimming took 5 bases from V and 6 from J; bases not matched to a gene: 12. The CDR3 spells CASSEGPNQGAEQYF. CDR3 bases: TGTGCCAGCAGCGAAGGACCGAATCAGGGGGCCGAGCAGTACTTC.

The V call is TRBV19, the J call TRBJ1-1; the match to TRBD1 covers 9 bases. With 4 bases clipped from V and 3 bases from J, the junction kept 3 bases outside the gene matches. There are 14 residues in the CDR3. Looked up from germline, CDR1 is LNHDA and CDR2 is SQIVND (reference sequence). The CDR3 coding sequence is TGTGCCAGTAGTAGGGACAGGGACCACACTGAAGCTTTCTTT. This sequence encodes CASSRDRDHTEAFF. Using reference TRBV19 and TRBJ1-1 for the parts outside the CDR3, the full variable domain is DGGITQSPKYLFRKEGQNVTLSCEQNLNHDAMYWYRQDPGQGLRLIYYSQIVNDFQKGDIAEGYSVSREKKESFPLTVTSAQKNPTAFYLCASSRDRDHTEAFFGQGTRLTVV.

This chain joins TRBV13 and TRBJ1-6; D might be TRBD1 (6 bases). Germline assignment: CDR1 PRHDT and CDR2 FYEKMQ (reference sequence). Trimming removed 5 bases from V and 0 bases from J, with 14 bases in between. This CDR3 region has 17 residues. CDR3 sequence reads: CASSLAGANSYNSPLHF. The CDR3 DNA sequence: TGTGCCAGCAGCCTCGCGGGGGCTAACTCCTATAATTCACCCCTCCACTTT.

This clone was seen a few times. DNA for the CDR3: TGTGCCAGCAGCGACCGGGACAGGAACACTGAAGCTTTCTTT. Its translation: CASSDRDRNTEAFF. This chain uses TRBV9 with TRBJ1-1; 7 nucleotides agree with TRBD1. The CDR3 length is 14 residues. V shed 3 bases and J 1 base; nucleotides not matched to a gene: 3. Germline V gives CDR1 SGDLS, CDR2 YYNGEE.

V is TRBV3-1 (or the pseudogene TRBV3-2) and J is TRBJ1-4, with 9 bases fitting TRBD1. The V and J ends lost 8 bases and 8 bases, in that order; junction bases with no gene match: 9. This CDR3 contains 14 residues. Germline assignment: CDR1 LGHDT and CDR2 YNNKEL (reference sequence). CDR3 region: CASGKTGGGEKLFF. For the CDR3, the DNA is TGTGCCAGCGGAAAGACAGGGGGTGGAGAAAAACTGTTTTTT.

This chain connects TRBV5-1 to TRBJ1-4; D might be TRBD1 (5 bases). The germline V and J ends were trimmed by 1 base and 7 bases, with 11 bases remaining between them. Germline CDR1 reads SGHRS; CDR2 reads YFSETQ. The CDR3 sequence is 14 residues long. The CDR3 loop reads CASSLTGGTEKLFF. The CDR3 region has the DNA TGCGCCAGCAGCTTGACCGGGGGAACTGAAAAACTGTTTTTT.

The chain uses TRBV28 and TRBJ2-2, with TRBD2 identical over 9 bases. Germline-derived CDR1 and CDR2 are MDHEN and SYDVKM. J lost 0 bases, V lost 3 bases, and 8 bases had no gene match. The CDR3 sequence is 18 residues long. CDR3 protein: CASSFRRGGPSNTGELFF. The CDR3 bases are TGTGCCAGCAGTTTCAGGCGGGGGGGCCCTTCGAACACCGGGGAGCTGTTTTTT.

The chain combines TRBV24-1 with TRBJ2-5, with 8 bases aligning to TRBD1. Looked up from germline, CDR1 is KGHDR and CDR2 is SFDVKD. With V trimmed by 3 bases and J by 5 bases, 10 bases remained unmatched. The CDR3 is 16 residues long. The CDR3 spells CATSDHRGSQLETQYF. CDR3 DNA: TGTGCCACCAGTGATCACAGGGGGTCCCAATTGGAGACCCAGTACTTC.

The chain links TRBV5-6 to TRBJ1-3; 8 bases are shared with TRBD1. Germline CDR1 SGHDT, CDR2 YYEEEE. The CDR3 is 14 residues long. Losses at the gene ends were 4 bases for V and 5 bases for J; bases not matched to a gene: 5. The CDR3 loop is CASSLGQARNTIYF. In DNA form, the CDR3 reads TGTGCCAGCAGCCTGGGACAGGCTAGAAACACCATATATTTT.

The chain is built from TRBV30 and TRBJ1-6; possible D gene TRBD1, 6 bases. The CDR3 spans 17 residues. The germline gives CDR1 GTSNPN, CDR2 SVGIG (reference sequence). The V end lost 7 bases, the J end lost 10 bases, and 29 bases lay between the germline ends. CDR3 protein: CASTRDKGGFSYSPLHF. CDR3 in DNA: TGTGCCTCTACCAGGGACAAGGGAGGGTTCTCATACTCACCCCTCCACTTT.

In its sample, this clone was seen a few times. V gene TRBV5-1 combines with J gene TRBJ1-4; no clear D gene. This CDR3 spans 15 amino acids. The V gene's germline CDR1 is SGHRS and CDR2 YFSETQ. Trimming removed 0 bases from V and 0 bases from J, with 6 bases in between. CDR3 coding DNA: TGCGCCAGCAGCTTGGACTTTGCAACTAATGAAAAACTGTTTTTT. Encoded protein: CASSLDFATNEKLFF.

V is TRBV10-3 and J is TRBJ2-3; 9 positions agree with TRBD2. Germline loops: CDR1 ENHRY, CDR2 SYGVKD. This CDR3 has 13 amino acids. With 8 bases clipped from V and 4 bases from J, the junction kept 4 bases outside the gene matches. CDR3 residues: CAIRGGGSDTQYF. CDR3 bases: TGTGCCATCCGCGGGGGGGGGTCAGATACGCAGTATTTT.

This chain links TRBV25-1 with TRBJ2-6; 8 positions agree with TRBD2. Trimming took 4 bases from V and 1 from J; bases not matched to a gene: 9. The CDR3 covers 18 residues. Germline CDR1 is MGHDK and CDR2 is SYGVNS. This CDR3 reads CASSALSGGGSGANVLTF. The CDR3 bases are TGTGCCAGCAGTGCACTGTCGGGAGGGGGGTCTGGGGCCAACGTCCTGACTTTC.

V is TRBV6-5 and J is TRBJ1-2, with a weak D call TRBD1 (6 bases). Germline V gene data show CDR1 as MNHEY and CDR2 as SVGAGI. The V gene lost 0 bases and the J gene lost 4 bases, with 12 bases spanning the gap. The CDR3 loop spans 15 amino acids. The CDR3 is CASSYSQGTFYGYTF. The CDR3 DNA reads TGTGCCAGCAGTTACTCCCAGGGGACGTTCTATGGCTACACCTTC.

This clone was picked up one time. The chain has TRBV10-3 and TRBJ2-5; TRBD1 agrees at 10 bases. J lost 2 bases, V lost 5 bases, and 5 bases had no gene match. From germline, CDR1 is ENHRY and CDR2 SYGVKD. The CDR3 covers 15 residues. The CDR3 loop is CAISWGTGVQETQYF. The CDR3 DNA reads TGTGCCATCAGTTGGGGGACAGGGGTACAAGAGACCCAGTACTTC.

The chain is built from TRBV5-1 and TRBJ2-1, with 11 positions matching TRBD2. This CDR3 contains 14 residues. Germline trimming cut 7 bases from V and 3 bases from J; bases unmatched to any gene: 3. Looked up from germline, CDR1 is SGHRS and CDR2 is YFSETQ. CDR3 nucleotides: TGCGCCAGCCACACTAGCGGGGGCTACAATGAGCAGTTCTTC. As protein: CASHTSGGYNEQFF.

This sequence joins TRBV3-1 (or the pseudogene TRBV3-2) and TRBJ2-1; 8 bases fit TRBD2. Trimming cost V 9 bases and J 0 bases; bases outside gene matches: 10. The CDR3 has 16 amino acids. Per the germline V gene, CDR1 is LGHDT and CDR2 is YNNKEL (reference sequence). CDR3 loop: CASSQRGYSSYNEQFF. The DNA of the CDR3 is TGTGCCAGTTCCCAGCGGGGGTATAGCTCCTACAATGAGCAGTTCTTC.

The chain joins TRBV5-8 to TRBJ1-2; TRBD1 aligns across 7 bases. Losses at the gene ends were 4 bases for V and 8 bases for J; bases not matched to a gene: 5. Germline V gene lookup returns CDR1 SGHTS and CDR2 YDEGEE. CDR3 length: 12 residues. This CDR3 reads CASSPYRGGYTF. CDR3 DNA sequence: TGTGCCAGCAGCCCTTACAGGGGCGGCTACACCTTC.

The CDR3 protein is CASSYRVLTINEQFF. The DNA for the CDR3 is TGTGCCAGTAGCTACAGGGTCTTGACAATCAATGAGCAGTTCTTC. This sequence joins TRBV19 and TRBJ2-1; a possible D gene is TRBD1 (6 bases). CDR1 is LNHDA, CDR2 SQIVND, per germline (reference sequence). This CDR3 is built from 15 residues. Trimming took off 6 bases at V and 6 bases at J, with 18 bases between the two ends. Filled out from reference TRBV19 and TRBJ2-1, the complete variable domain reads DGGITQSPKYLFRKEGQNVTLSCEQNLNHDAMYWYRQDPGQGLRLIYYSQIVNDFQKGDIAEGYSVSREKKESFPLTVTSAQKNPTAFYLCASSYRVLTINEQFFGPGTRLTVL.

The chain joins TRBV19 to TRBJ1-1; 9 bases are shared with TRBD1. Trimming at V came to 4 bases and at J to 5 bases, leaving 11 bases not matched to a gene. The CDR3 consists of 16 residues. The germline V gene encodes CDR1 LNHDA and CDR2 SQIVND (reference sequence). Written as DNA, the CDR3 is TGTGCCAGTAGTAGGATGGACAGGGGCCCATCGACTGAAGCTTTCTTT. This translates into CASSRMDRGPSTEAFF.

The chain links TRBV18 to TRBJ2-5, with 8 positions matching TRBD2. The germline V gene has CDR1 KGHSH and CDR2 LQKENI. CDR3 length: 16 amino acids. V dropped 2 bases and J dropped 2; count of bases not matched to a gene: 7. The CDR3 reads CASSPSAGGLQETQYF. The CDR3 DNA sequence: TGTGCCAGCTCACCATCGGCGGGGGGCTTACAAGAGACCCAGTACTTC.

This clone was detected only a few times. This chain joins TRBV3-1 (or the pseudogene TRBV3-2) and TRBJ1-2; D is perhaps TRBD1 (6 bases). Trimming removed 0 bases at V and 8 bases at J, with 16 bases between. This CDR3 comprises 15 residues. Looked up from germline, CDR1 is LGHDT and CDR2 is YNNKEL (reference sequence). This CDR3 reads CASSQDPGGARGYTF. CDR3 in DNA: TGTGCCAGCAGCCAAGATCCGGGGGGGGCGCGGGGCTACACCTTC.

The chain couples TRBV3-1 (or the pseudogene TRBV3-2) to TRBJ2-1; TRBD2 might be the D (7 bases). Per the germline V gene, CDR1 is LGHDT and CDR2 is YNNKEL (reference sequence). The CDR3 is 15 amino acids. V was shortened by 9 bases and J by 5 bases, with 20 bases between the two germline ends. CDR3 residues: CASRPRGAGNNEQFF. In DNA, the CDR3 is TGTGCCAGTAGACCTCGGGGGGCCGGAAACAATGAGCAGTTCTTC.